Listed below are T cell receptor beta chains from one sample, sequenced in a study of shared T cell receptors in the human thymus. This table comes from immunoSEQ multiplex PCR, and its TCRdb copy is limited to in-frame clones, with some not included. This table holds hundreds of thousands of clones, around 89% found once. Separately, the same data were catalogued under a study of human thymus T cells.

The sequenced sample was thymocytes. These receptors all come from a boy under two years old with a congenital heart defect. Each CDR3 is given with its conserved first and last residue.

J gene | V gene | CDR3 protein
TRBJ2-7 | TRBV18 | CASSTRGSSYEQYF
TRBJ2-5 | TRBV6-5 | CASSYTKAGWSETQYF
TRBJ2-1 | TRBV7-9 | CASSLPPADEQFF
TRBJ2-5 | TRBV28 | CASYPEDRAKETQYF
TRBJ2-7 | TRBV27 | CASSFTDRGLDEQYF
TRBJ2-7 | TRBV7-7 | CASSPTAGYEQYF
TRBJ1-1 | TRBV6-5 | CASSWTENTEAFF
TRBJ1-5 | TRBV6-5 | CASSGNRDSNQPQHF
TRBJ2-3 | TRBV4-1 | CASSQVSGSDTQYF
TRBJ1-1 | TRBV18 | CASSLNRRRGLVTEAFF
TRBJ2-1 | TRBV18 | CASSVGGEAFF
TRBJ2-3 | TRBV5-1 | CASRHPGQGVMDTQYF
TRBJ2-1 | TRBV19 | CASRWGLADNYNEQFF
TRBJ2-4 | TRBV11-1 | CASSSTGTSKFKNIQYF
TRBJ2-1 | TRBV30 | CAWNHGGRLVAGEGEQFF
TRBJ1-1 | TRBV7-8 | CASSSGQGKGTEAFF
TRBJ2-1 | TRBV7-9 | CASSPNTSGSAWVEQFF
TRBJ2-3 | TRBV4-2 | CASSQGASGFEDTQYF
TRBJ2-7 | TRBV18 | CASSRQYPGAYEQYF
TRBJ2-7 | TRBV27 | CASSLTGTGLGEQYF
TRBJ2-7 | TRBV21-1 | CASTLGGTGHYEQYF
TRBJ2-7 | TRBV5-1 | CASSLEAGVIYEQYF
TRBJ2-7 | TRBV27 | CASSLRAPDTYEQYF
TRBJ2-7 | TRBV27 | CASSPLLKPLGDEQYF
TRBJ2-7 | TRBV7-2 | CASSLVGRGFDEQYF
TRBJ2-3 | TRBV29-1 | CSVEESPFTTDTQYF
TRBJ1-2 | TRBV9 | CASSDHAGGKNYGYTF
TRBJ2-7 | TRBV4-1 | CASSQEIAGASYEQYF
TRBJ1-4 | TRBV2 | CASSDHRVRDEKLFF
TRBJ1-2 | TRBV11-2 | CASSEIRQVGYGYTF
TRBJ2-1 | TRBV28 | CASRPWGLAGDEQFF
TRBJ2-3 | TRBV6-5 | CASSYLFPTSTDTQYF
TRBJ2-7 | TRBV5-6 | CAGVSYEQYF
TRBJ2-2 | TRBV11-2 | CASSWVETSGDTGELFF
TRBJ2-1 | TRBV30 | CACERGSYNEQFF
TRBJ2-7 | TRBV18 | CASSSGLRIAYEQYF
TRBJ2-2 | TRBV6-6 | CASSGGRGSGTGELFF
TRBJ1-1 | TRBV28 | CASSPQGRPNTEAFF
TRBJ2-1 | TRBV4-3 | CASSQEAQGAVNEQFF
TRBJ2-1 | TRBV9 | CASSGSSAPCAQFF
TRBJ2-2 | TRBV5-1 | CASSPRGFHTGELFF
TRBJ1-2 | TRBV27 | CASSFSGTGTLIYGYTF
TRBJ1-5 | TRBV7-2 | CASSASLNQPQHF
TRBJ1-1 | TRBV10-3 | CAISENRGGTFF
TRBJ2-3 | TRBV28 | CASRTGFSTDTQYF
TRBJ2-1 | TRBV2 | CASKFLRTSGCRSYNEQFF
TRBJ2-1 | TRBV11-2 | CASSPLVGVVGNEQFF
TRBJ2-1 | TRBV29-1 | CSVEDRSGRTYNEQFF
TRBJ1-1 | TRBV6-6 | CASSRRTGDTEAFF
TRBJ2-6 | TRBV19 | CASPLANVLTF
TRBJ1-5 | TRBV6-1 | CASSEETGTFNQPQHF
TRBJ1-3 | TRBV25-1 | CASSAGQFRSGNTIYF
TRBJ2-1 | TRBV7-6 | CASSLGGFFLLAGVHNEQFF
TRBJ2-2 | TRBV28 | CASRPGRTVNTGELFF
TRBJ1-1 | TRBV6-1 | CASSEGRWISNTEAFF